These 10 T cell receptor beta chains came from one sample sequenced in a study of blood T cells in healthy people across ages. With a J-beta primer mix and a sample-barcoded 5' primer, a second PCR ran 7 to 11 cycles. TCRdb independently ran MiXCR on the 5' RACE reads; one entry per CDR3 protein. This sample has around 1,000,000 distinct CDR3 sequences; about 23% occur once, and the top ten carry less than 0.75%. This sample also belongs to another study, concerning T cells of mothers and their children.

Input material: blood. The receptor set was obtained from a girl aged 2 to 10 in good health.

This clonotype was observed a single time. The V gene is TRBV7-9, the J gene TRBJ1-1; weak D call: TRBD1 (5 bases). V dropped 5 bases and J dropped 7 bases, with 17 bases sitting between them. The CDR3 covers 14 residues. Germline V gene sequence: CDR1 SEHNR, CDR2 FQNEAQ (reference sequence). The CDR3 bases are TGTGCCAGCAGCCCCGCGACAGAGAACGTTGAAGCTTTCTTT. It translates to CASSPATENVEAFF.

This clonotype was seen only a few times. J is TRBJ2-7 and V is TRBV10-3, with 7 bases identical to TRBD2. This CDR3 comprises 14 residues. CDR1 is ENHRY, CDR2 SYGVKD, per germline. V shed 6 bases and J 6 bases; nucleotides not matched to a gene: 11. The CDR3 sequence is CAIRDSGKGGEQYF. CDR3 bases: TGTGCCATCAGAGACAGCGGGAAGGGAGGCGAGCAGTACTTC.

This clonotype was found a few times. J is TRBJ2-3 and V is TRBV2; 8 bases match TRBD1. This CDR3 contains 14 residues. CDR1 is SNHLY and CDR2 is FYNNEI in the germline V gene. With V trimmed by 5 bases and J by 6 bases, 7 bases remained unmatched. The CDR3 DNA follows: TGTGCCAGCAGTTTCCATCAGGGGGCGGATACGCAGTATTTT. Its translation is CASSFHQGADTQYF.

This sequence joins TRBV10-3 and TRBJ1-2; TRBD1 agrees at 10 bases. CDR3 length: 13 residues. The germline gives CDR1 ENHRY, CDR2 SYGVKD. Unmatched junction bases numbered 3, after V lost 7 bases and J lost 4 bases. In DNA form, the CDR3 reads TGTGCCATCACGAGGGACAGGGGCTATGGCTACACCTTC. It specifies CAITRDRGYGYTF.

The sample holds a few counts of this clonotype. The V gene is TRBV3-1, the J gene TRBJ2-3, with 11 bases that match TRBD2. V dropped 0 bases and J dropped 4; count of bases not matched to a gene: 9. This CDR3 spans 18 amino acids. From germline, CDR1 is LGHDT and CDR2 YNNKEL (reference sequence). The DNA for the CDR3 is TGTGCCAGCAGCCAAGAGGGCATAGCGGGGGGGTTTCCAGATACGCAGTATTTT. This translates into CASSQEGIAGGFPDTQYF.

V is TRBV6-1 and J is TRBJ2-1; TRBD2 aligns across 9 bases. Germline assignment: CDR1 MNHNS and CDR2 SASEGT. Trimming removed 5 bases from V and 14 bases from J; junction bases left unmatched: 7. The CDR3 has 12 amino acids. The CDR3 DNA sequence: TGTGCCAGCAGTTTTCTAGCGGGAAGGGAGTTCTTC. This encodes CASSFLAGREFF.

This clonotype was counted many times. CDR3: CASSQGPNQEEQFF. The CDR3 DNA follows: TGCGCCAGCAGCCAGGGTCCCAATCAGGAAGAGCAGTTCTTC. The chain couples TRBV4-1 to TRBJ2-1; no firm D call. Germline values: CDR1 MGHRA, CDR2 YSYEKL. V lost 3 bases and J 10 bases, leaving 16 bases between the germline ends. The CDR3 is 14 residues long.

The chain couples TRBV12-5 to TRBJ1-4; 7 bases line up with TRBD1. CDR1 is LGHNT and CDR2 is FRNRAP in the germline V gene. The trim removed 1 base at V and 10 bases at J, leaving 9 bases unmatched. CDR3 length: 15 residues. This chain's CDR3 is CASGLETGSFGKLFF. The CDR3 region has the DNA TGTGCTAGTGGTTTGGAGACAGGGAGTTTTGGAAAACTGTTTTTT. Based on the CDR3 plus reference TRBV12-5 and TRBJ1-4, the full variable domain is DARVTQTPRHKVTEMGQEVTMRCQPILGHNTVFWYRQTMMQGLELLAYFRNRAPLDDSGMPKDRFSAEMPDATLATLKIQPSEPRDSAVYFCASGLETGSFGKLFFGSGTQLSVL.

This clonotype was observed a handful of times. V usage is TRBV5-1 and J usage is TRBJ1-3, with 9 nucleotides matching TRBD1. The CDR3 extends over 14 amino acids. J lost 0 bases, V lost 7 bases, and 2 bases had no gene match. Germline V CDR1 and CDR2: SGHRS, YFSETQ. The CDR3 coding sequence is TGCGCCAGCGGACAGGGGACCTCTGGAAACACCATATATTTT. It encodes CASGQGTSGNTIYF.

This sequence joins TRBV5-6 and TRBJ1-1, with TRBD1 as a possible D gene (5 bases). This CDR3 is built from 15 residues. Trimming pared 0 bases from V and 4 bases from J, leaving 13 bases between. The germline gives CDR1 SGHDT, CDR2 YYEEEE. The CDR3 nucleotides are TGTGCCAGCAGCTTGGCCCAGGGTGTGGGCACTGAAGCTTTCTTT. Amino acids: CASSLAQGVGTEAFF.